This TCR beta chain was recorded in a study of response to subunit inactivated influenza vaccine (dated by TCRdb to the late 2010s). Regarding the research as a whole: Deep quantitative profiling of the T cell receptor repertoire was used in the study to follow responses to a trivalent subunit inactivated influenza vaccine. Beyond this particular receptor, the publication reports: According to the authors, only a limited number of new T cells may be recruited by each seasonal influenza vaccination.

With respect to this clonotype: Which antigen it targets is not known. No much larger clone is present one base from it, and per-base qualities are unavailable.

Based on the germline V gene, the CDR1 and CDR2 sequences are KGHDR and SFDVKD. Including the terminal cysteine and phenylalanine, the CDR3 comprises 12 residues. Kept here is only the CDR3 DNA, which spans 36 bases and is read in frame from base 1. V drops 3 bases and J drops 11 bases, leaving 12 bases in between. The method behind the library was RT-PCR. TCRdb records Illumina HiSeq 2500 as the sequencer. TCRdb redid the processing of the public reads, applying fastp at Q25 and MiXCR, and retained in-frame beta chains. Rows are unified per CDR3 protein, each entry keeping the most common DNA and genes. Here the sample has about half a million distinct CDR3 sequences; roughly 8.2% occur a single time. Together, the top ten hold approximately 13% of the sample.

Material: PBMCs from blood, obtained roughly 24 months after vaccination. The chain couples TRBV24-1 to TRBJ1-1; the D gene is perhaps TRBD1, on 6 matching bases. The receptor was derived from a man between 50 and 75 years old who received an inactivated influenza vaccine. Donor details come from another sample of the same person, matched by shared clones. The DNA sequence is given as TGTGCCACCAGTGATCCACAGGGTTGTGCTTTCTTT. Its protein reads: CATSDPQGCAFF.